This passage covers 24 T cell receptor beta chains from one sample sequenced in a study of vaccination and CD4 T cells after COVID-19 (dated by TCRdb to the early 2020s). Libraries were constructed by PCR. The run used an Illumina iSeq 100. DNA from cultured CD4+ T cells was subjected to TCR sequencing with the Oncomine TCR Beta short-read assay at the Johns Hopkins FTIC core. TCRdb reanalyzed the raw reads on its own, using fastp at Q25 for trimming and MiXCR for clone calling, and kept in-frame beta chains. Rows are combined by CDR3 protein, so each entry shows the most common genes and DNA. The sample has 20,000 to 25,000 distinct CDR3 sequences on record, roughly two fifths of them singletons. Approximately 5.3% of the sample comes from the top ten. No cognate antigen is known for these TCRs. Sample treatment or condition, as interpreted from the label and publication: 10-day PBMC culture with coronavirus spike peptide pools or control peptides (ViraFEST assay).

The sample was CD4+ T cells from blood, cultured in vitro, taken before SARS-CoV-2 vaccination. The receptors derive from a human donor who had recovered from COVID-19.

V and J are TRBV6-1 and TRBJ1-5, with D uncertain. This CDR3 has 18 residues. Germline V gene sequence: CDR1 MNHNS, CDR2 SASEGT. Trimming left V 6 bases short and J 0 bases short, with 21 bases between. The CDR3 sequence: CASRTGRVLAYSNQPQHF. As DNA, the CDR3 is TGTGCCAGCAGGACCGGCAGAGTGTTGGCTTATAGCAATCAGCCCCAGCATTTT.

In this sample, this clonotype turned up a few times. The gene calls are TRBV24-1 and TRBJ2-3; D may be TRBD1 or TRBD2 (5 bases each). Looked up from germline, CDR1 is KGHDR and CDR2 is SFDVKD. The CDR3 contains 12 residues. The V and J ends lost 11 bases and 1 base respectively, with 9 bases between them. The CDR3: CAIGDGTDTQYF. CDR3 bases: TGTGCCATCGGGGACGGCACAGATACGCAGTATTTT.

V gene TRBV20-1 combines with J gene TRBJ2-5, with 13 bases fitting TRBD2. The CDR3 is made up of 15 amino acids. V lost 6 bases and J lost 2; bases outside the gene matches: 6. From germline, CDR1 is DFQATT and CDR2 SNEGSKA (reference sequence). CDR3 in DNA: TGCAGTGCCACGACTAGCGGGGGGATACAAGAGACCCAGTACTTC. Protein product: CSATTSGGIQETQYF.

As regards this clonotype: One end of the junction fails to match germline, which may point to a read error. The chain recombines TRBV7-9 with TRBJ1-2; no definite D call. The germline V gene encodes CDR1 SEHNR and CDR2 FQNEAQ (reference sequence). This CDR3 spans 15 amino acids. CDR3: CASSRQQRANYGYTF. CDR3 nucleotides: TGCGCCAGCAGCCGCCAACAGCGAGCTAACTATGGCTACACCTTC. Full variable domain (remainder filled in from reference TRBV7-9 and TRBJ1-2): DTGVSQNPRHKITKRGQNVTFRCDPISEHNRLYWYRQTLGQGPEFLTYFQNEAQLEKSRLLSDRFSAERPKGSFSTLEIQRTEQGDSAMYLCASSRQQRANYGYTFGSGTRLTVV.

There are a few counts of this clonotype. The V call is TRBV21-1, the J call TRBJ1-1; TRBD1, the D gene given by the table, was not confirmed from the DNA. TRBV21-1 is a known pseudogene. The CDR3 has 15 residues. The CDR3 DNA reads as TGTGCCAGCAGCAAAATGGGGGGACCGAACACTGAAGCTTTCTTT. It translates to CASSKMGGPNTEAFF.

The chain joins TRBV6-1 to TRBJ1-1; D is possibly TRBD1 (6 bases). Looked up from germline, CDR1 is MNHNS and CDR2 is SASEGT. The germline V and J ends were trimmed by 6 bases and 6 bases, with 11 bases remaining between them. The CDR3 is 12 residues long. The CDR3 DNA follows: TGTGCCAGCAGATCTGAGGGGGCTGAAGCTTTCTTT. Its translation: CASRSEGAEAFF.

The V call is TRBV20-1, the J call TRBJ1-1; 7 positions agree with TRBD1. Germline CDR1 and CDR2: DFQATT and SNEGSKA (reference sequence). Trimming at V came to 1 base and at J to 7 bases, leaving 18 bases not matched to a gene. This CDR3 spans 17 amino acids. This chain's CDR3 is CSARGDSGVGRTLEAFF. The CDR3 nucleotides read TGCAGTGCTAGAGGGGACAGTGGGGTGGGCAGGACACTTGAAGCTTTCTTT.

This clonotype was picked up a small number of times. The V gene is TRBV20-1, the J gene TRBJ1-5, with D unresolved. V was pared by 5 bases and J by 2 bases, with 19 bases between. The CDR3 is 16 amino acids. The germline V gene encodes CDR1 DFQATT and CDR2 SNEGSKA (reference sequence). CDR3 DNA: TGCAGTGCTTCCCGGCTCGTGGGATTCGGCAATCAGCCCCAGCATTTT. Protein product: CSASRLVGFGNQPQHF.

This chain's CDR3 is CASNTGRGNTEAFF. CDR3 sequence (DNA): TGTGCCAGTAATACAGGGCGGGGGAACACTGAAGCTTTCTTT. The chain uses TRBV19 and TRBJ1-1, with D tentatively TRBD1 (6 bases). The V end was cut by 7 bases, the J end by 1 base, with 13 bases between. Germline loops: CDR1 LNHDA, CDR2 SQIVND (reference sequence). The CDR3 loop spans 14 amino acids.

This chain's CDR3 is CASSPQGTRGYTF. CDR3 nucleotide sequence: TGTGCCAGTAGTCCACAGGGGACCAGGGGCTACACCTTC. The chain is built from TRBV19 and TRBJ1-2; 7 bases agree with TRBD1. The CDR3 is 13 residues long. The ends lost 5 bases at V and 8 bases at J; junction bases unmatched: 8. Germline CDR1 LNHDA, CDR2 SQIVND (reference sequence).

This clonotype was counted between two and nine times. The rearrangement uses TRBV30 and TRBJ1-1; possibly TRBD1 for D (5 bases). This CDR3 contains 13 residues. CDR1 is GTSNPN, CDR2 SVGIG, per germline (reference sequence). Trimming cost V 1 base and J 1 base, with 7 bases left between them. In DNA form, the CDR3 reads TGTGCCTGGAGTGCCACAGGGAACACTGAAGCTTTCTTT. Its translation: CAWSATGNTEAFF.

J is TRBJ2-2 and V is TRBV6-2 or TRBV6-3; 7 positions agree with TRBD1. This CDR3 has 14 amino acids. Trimming removed 6 bases from V and 3 bases from J; junction bases left unmatched: 4. Germline V gives CDR1 MNHEY, CDR2 SVGEGT. CDR3 DNA: TGTGCCAGCAGCCAGGACAGGTACACCGGGGAGCTGTTTTTT. Amino acid sequence: CASSQDRYTGELFF.

This clonotype has just a few counts. The chain combines TRBV20-1 with TRBJ1-5; D is unresolved. CDR3 length: 11 residues. With 5 bases removed from V and 5 bases from J, the gap between germline ends came to 7 bases. CDR1 DFQATT and CDR2 SNEGSKA come from the germline V gene (reference sequence). Written as DNA, the CDR3 is TGCAGTGCTGTGGAGGATCAGCCCCAGCATTTT. Its translation: CSAVEDQPQHF.

V is TRBV9 and J is TRBJ2-5; TRBD1 aligns across 7 bases. Trimming removed 3 bases from V and 5 bases from J; junction bases left unmatched: 10. This CDR3 has 15 amino acids. Germline CDR1 and CDR2: SGDLS and YYNGEE. CDR3 nucleotide sequence: TGTGCCAGCAGCGCCCGGGACAGTGGTAGGGAGACCCAGTACTTC. Amino acids: CASSARDSGRETQYF.

The chain is built from TRBV11-2 and TRBJ1-2; 8 positions agree with TRBD1. The V gene's germline CDR1 is SGHAT and CDR2 FQNNGV. The CDR3 is 15 amino acids. The trim removed 5 bases at V and 4 bases at J, leaving 9 bases unmatched. The CDR3 DNA reads TGTGCCAGCAGCGTGCCGGGACAGGCGCTCTATGGCTACACCTTC. It is translated as CASSVPGQALYGYTF.

V gene TRBV19 combines with J gene TRBJ2-5; the match to TRBD1 covers 7 bases. CDR3 length: 14 amino acids. Germline loops: CDR1 LNHDA, CDR2 SQIVND (reference sequence). V lost 2 bases to trimming and J lost 5 bases; unmatched junction nucleotides: 5. CDR3 in DNA: TGTGCCAGTAGTATACTAGGGGGCTGGGAGACCCAGTACTTC. Its translation: CASSILGGWETQYF.

The chain has TRBV10-1 and TRBJ1-2; D is uncertain. The V gene lost 8 bases and the J gene lost 6 bases, with 4 bases spanning the gap. Germline-derived CDR1 and CDR2 are WNHNN and SYGVQD (reference sequence). The CDR3 runs to 9 residues. CDR3 DNA sequence: TGCGCCAGCGGCGATGGCTACACCTTC. Amino acids: CASGDGYTF.

The V and J genes are TRBV7-6 and TRBJ2-1, with 7 bases lining up with TRBD2. Germline values: CDR1 SGHVS, CDR2 FNYEAQ. Unmatched junction bases numbered 2, after V lost 0 bases and J lost 6 bases. The CDR3 sequence is 14 residues long. The CDR3 DNA is TGTGCCAGCAGCTTAGCAGGGAGGGGCAATGAGCAGTTCTTC. Encoded protein: CASSLAGRGNEQFF.

The chain uses TRBV6-1 and TRBJ1-2; the D gene is possibly TRBD1 (6 bases). The germline V gene encodes CDR1 MNHNS and CDR2 SASEGT. This CDR3 has 14 amino acids. Trimming removed 3 bases at V and 4 bases at J, with 12 bases between. CDR3 sequence reads: CASSEGAVSYGYTF. CDR3 coding DNA: TGTGCCAGCAGTGAGGGGGCTGTCAGCTATGGCTACACCTTC.

The chain employs TRBV6-1 and TRBJ2-2, with 8 bases identical to TRBD2. Losses at the gene ends were 6 bases for V and 4 bases for J; bases not matched to a gene: 10. The CDR3 is 16 residues long. Germline CDR1 and CDR2: MNHNS and SASEGT. As DNA, the CDR3 is TGTGCCAGCAGCGACTCCTCGGCGGGAGGCACCGGGGAGCTGTTTTTT. Translated, it gives CASSDSSAGGTGELFF.

This chain links TRBV23-1 with TRBJ2-5; D is undetermined. TRBV23-1 qualifies as an ORF whose function is uncertain. CDR3 length: 14 amino acids. The ends were cut back, 1 base at V and 5 bases at J, with 11 bases in the middle. Written as DNA, the CDR3 is TGCGCCAGCAGTCAATGTGTATCCTTGGAGACCCAGTACTTC. It yields the protein CASSQCVSLETQYF.

CDR3 in DNA: TGCAGTGCCACCAAGGGGGCGGGGCAAACAGATACGCAGTATTTT. This gives the protein CSATKGAGQTDTQYF. The V gene is TRBV20-1, the J gene TRBJ2-3; maybe TRBD1 (7 bases). Looked up from germline, CDR1 is DFQATT and CDR2 is SNEGSKA (reference sequence). The CDR3 length is 15 residues. Deletions cut 6 bases from V and 3 bases from J, with 19 bases between.

The gene calls are TRBV28 and TRBJ1-1; D perhaps matches TRBD1 (6 bases). Germline assignment: CDR1 MDHEN and CDR2 SYDVKM. V shed 6 bases and J shed 10 bases, with 21 bases lying between them. The CDR3 loop spans 14 amino acids. CDR3 protein: CASRQGGAHSPAFF. CDR3 sequence (DNA): TGTGCCAGCAGACAGGGAGGGGCCCACTCCCCAGCTTTCTTT.

By share, this clonotype ranks as medium-sized. The rearrangement links TRBV20-1 to TRBJ1-1; 10 bases fit TRBD1. The CDR3 spans 16 residues. The germline V gene encodes CDR1 DFQATT and CDR2 SNEGSKA (reference sequence). V lost 1 base and J lost 4; bases outside the gene matches: 9. CDR3: CSARGRGDRGRTEAFF. CDR3 DNA: TGCAGTGCTAGAGGAAGAGGAGACAGGGGGCGCACTGAAGCTTTCTTT.